This TCR beta chain was profiled in a study of CD8+CD57+ T cells in acquired aplastic anemia. Previously, flow cytometry had revealed CD8+CD57+ cell expansion in the patients chosen for sequencing. Researchers used genomic DNA as the template to profile TCR beta VDJ and CDR3. TCRdb itself ran the reads through MiXCR, one entry per CDR3 protein. The sample has about 240,000 distinct CDR3 sequences; about 44% are singletons. Germline CDR1 is SGHVS and CDR2 is FQNEAQ. The CDR3 is 16 amino acids. The V and J ends lost 4 bases and 0 bases, in that order; junction bases with no gene match: 9. This clonotype was detected ten times or more.

Sequencing input: sorted CD4+, CD8+, or CD8+CD57+ T cells (not recorded which) from PBMCs. The V call is TRBV7-8, the J call TRBJ2-7, with 7 bases aligning to TRBD1. This receptor was obtained from a human donor with aplastic anemia. CDR3 amino acids: CASSSTPGQISYEQYF. The CDR3 nucleotides are TGTGCCAGCAGCTCAACCCCGGGACAGATCTCCTACGAGCAGTACTTC.